Listed here are 12 T cell receptor beta chains from one sample, sequenced in a study of T cells expressing NK-cell markers. One entry per CDR3 protein, without DNA, is what TCRdb gives after re-calling the 5' RACE reads. This table holds approximately 380,000 distinct CDR3 sequences. Sequencing input: blood T cells: a sorted CD56 or NKG2C T cell subset, CD4+ or CD8+ T cells, or bulk PBMC T cells (not recorded which). These TCRs come from a man aged 18 to 69 in good health.

The V and J genes are TRBV7-8 and TRBJ2-7; the TCRdb call, TRBD1, lacks DNA for checking. CDR3 length: 12 amino acids. Germline values: CDR1 SGHVS, CDR2 FQNEAQ. The CDR3 here is CASSFGGRGQYF.

V and J are TRBV4-2 and TRBJ2-7; TCRdb returns TRBD1, unconfirmable since there is no DNA. The CDR3 is made up of 14 amino acids. The V gene's germline CDR1 is LGHNA and CDR2 YNFKEQ. The CDR3 region is CASSPRWGNYEQYF.

This chain links TRBV19 with TRBJ1-5; no DNA is available, so the TRBD1 call from TCRdb remains unchecked. This CDR3 is 14 amino acids long. CDR1 LNHDA and CDR2 SQIVND come from the germline V gene (reference sequence). The CDR3 loop is CASNTGEIGRPQHF. The variable domain in full, with the rest retrieved from reference TRBV19 and TRBJ1-5, is DGGITQSPKYLFRKEGQNVTLSCEQNLNHDAMYWYRQDPGQGLRLIYYSQIVNDFQKGDIAEGYSVSREKKESFPLTVTSAQKNPTAFYLCASNTGEIGRPQHFGDGTRLSIL.

The chain has TRBV19 and TRBJ2-1; the TCRdb D gene call, TRBD2, has no DNA to confirm it. The CDR3 spans 16 residues. Germline loops: CDR1 LNHDA, CDR2 SQIVND (reference sequence). The CDR3 is CASSQTSGVTYNEQFF. Based on the CDR3 plus reference TRBV19 and TRBJ2-1, the full variable domain is DGGITQSPKYLFRKEGQNVTLSCEQNLNHDAMYWYRQDPGQGLRLIYYSQIVNDFQKGDIAEGYSVSREKKESFPLTVTSAQKNPTAFYLCASSQTSGVTYNEQFFGPGTRLTVL.

V and J are TRBV5-1 and TRBJ2-1; absent DNA, TCRdb's TRBD1 call cannot be checked. CDR3 length equals 20 residues. Germline CDR1 and CDR2: SGHRS and YFSETQ. The CDR3 loop reads CASSFPTQGGLPSSYNEQFF.

The V call is TRBV7-2, the J call TRBJ1-4; TCRdb's D gene call, TRBD1, goes unchecked for lack of DNA. CDR1 and CDR2 (germline): SGHTA, FQGNSA. This CDR3 is built from 13 residues. The CDR3 is CASRDGTYEKLFF.

This chain joins TRBV12-3 or TRBV12-4 and TRBJ1-2; TCRdb designates TRBD1, a call that cannot be tested without DNA. The CDR3 extends over 13 amino acids. This chain's CDR3 is CASSRQGRSGYTF.

The CDR3 reads CASSLEGTGNTIYF. The rearrangement joins TRBV5-1 to TRBJ1-3. The CDR3 is made up of 14 amino acids. Germline V gene sequence: CDR1 SGHRS, CDR2 YFSETQ. Complete variable domain (other parts from reference TRBV5-1 and TRBJ1-3): KAGVTQTPRYLIKTRGQQVTLSCSPISGHRSVSWYQQTPGQGLQFLFEYFSETQRNKGNFPGRFSGRQFSNSRSEMNVSTLELGDSALYLCASSLEGTGNTIYFGEGSWLTVV.

The J gene is TRBJ2-2, the V gene TRBV19. Germline V lookup: CDR1 LNHDA, CDR2 SQIVND (reference sequence). This CDR3 is 15 amino acids long. The CDR3 region is CASSISNLNTGELFF.

This chain links TRBV6-1 with TRBJ2-7; TCRdb outputs TRBD1, but without DNA this stays unchecked. CDR3 length: 14 residues. Germline assignment: CDR1 MNHNS and CDR2 SASEGT. CDR3 region: CASSTGQGASEQYF.

This chain uses TRBV2 with TRBJ1-5; TCRdb gives TRBD1 as the D gene, but with no DNA this cannot be confirmed. The CDR3 length is 13 residues. In germline, CDR1 is SNHLY, CDR2 FYNNEI. The CDR3 protein is CATRDRGSQPQHF.

The chain has TRBV9 and TRBJ2-1; checking the TCRdb D call of TRBD2 is not possible without DNA. CDR1 and CDR2 (germline): SGDLS, YYNGEE. The CDR3 length is 16 residues. CDR3 amino acids: CASSVVAGGRHNEQFF.